This is a list of T cell receptor beta chains from one sample in a study of cytomegalovirus exposure and HLA in healthy donors. Sequencing used immunoSEQ multiplex PCR; TCRdb keeps in-frame clones, though not all of them. The sample has 70,000 or so clones. The sample taken for sequencing was PBMCs. The receptors shown here come from a female donor in good health and CMV-seropositive. Each CDR3 is given with its conserved first and last residue. Each record gives: CDR3 protein, V gene, J gene.

CDR3 protein: CASRPTGANTEAFF; V gene: TRBV6-5; J gene: TRBJ1-1
CDR3 protein: CASSKQGVSTGELFF; V gene: TRBV2; J gene: TRBJ2-2
CDR3 protein: CASSETGKSPLHF; V gene: TRBV6-1; J gene: TRBJ1-6
CDR3 protein: CASSPATGGTWGNQPQHF; V gene: TRBV28; J gene: TRBJ1-5
CDR3 protein: CASGSPSGRTDTQYF; V gene: TRBV28; J gene: TRBJ2-3
CDR3 protein: CAIRQGPNYGYTF; V gene: TRBV28; J gene: TRBJ1-2
CDR3 protein: CASSLTGAYYGYTF; V gene: TRBV27; J gene: TRBJ1-2
CDR3 protein: CASSTMTGVVEQYF; V gene: TRBV5-1; J gene: TRBJ2-7
CDR3 protein: CASSSVRGSGSAGNEQFF; V gene: TRBV7-9; J gene: TRBJ2-1
CDR3 protein: CASSARGDNEQFF; V gene: TRBV18; J gene: TRBJ2-1
CDR3 protein: CASSSLTGGTSNEKLFF; V gene: TRBV5-1; J gene: TRBJ1-4
CDR3 protein: CARSLSSTDTQYF; V gene: TRBV30; J gene: TRBJ2-3
CDR3 protein: CASSNTGGTNQPQHF; V gene: TRBV19; J gene: TRBJ1-5
CDR3 protein: CASSDSEKLFF; V gene: TRBV6-5; J gene: TRBJ1-4
CDR3 protein: CASSDYTDTQYF; V gene: TRBV27; J gene: TRBJ2-3
CDR3 protein: CASSAPGTGEYEQYF; V gene: TRBV19; J gene: TRBJ2-7
CDR3 protein: CASSFSDRIYGYTF; V gene: TRBV7-2; J gene: TRBJ1-2
CDR3 protein: CASSPGQATYEQYF; V gene: TRBV7-9; J gene: TRBJ2-7
CDR3 protein: CASSLETGTGGYNEQFF; V gene: TRBV5-1; J gene: TRBJ2-1
CDR3 protein: CAWSVLALAGELFF; V gene: TRBV30; J gene: TRBJ2-2
CDR3 protein: CASSQEGDSYNEQFF; V gene: TRBV4-3; J gene: TRBJ2-1
CDR3 protein: CASSLVQGSSTEAFF; V gene: TRBV7-9; J gene: TRBJ1-1
CDR3 protein: CASSPRSGYYNEQFF; V gene: TRBV9; J gene: TRBJ2-1
CDR3 protein: CASSRGSGANVLTF; V gene: TRBV11-2; J gene: TRBJ2-6
CDR3 protein: CASSQDLGQGGNYGYTF; V gene: TRBV4-1; J gene: TRBJ1-2
CDR3 protein: CASSRGNPGQAVEAFF; V gene: TRBV9; J gene: TRBJ1-1
CDR3 protein: CATSRVESYEQYF; V gene: TRBV15; J gene: TRBJ2-7
CDR3 protein: CASSALFDTQYF; V gene: TRBV9; J gene: TRBJ2-3
CDR3 protein: CASSISGGQGAYEQYF; V gene: TRBV19; J gene: TRBJ2-7
CDR3 protein: CASRPPGQGARTEAFF; V gene: TRBV5-1; J gene: TRBJ1-1
CDR3 protein: CACAAGPSTDTQYF; V gene: TRBV30; J gene: TRBJ2-3
CDR3 protein: CASSSPVEETQYF; V gene: TRBV11-2; J gene: TRBJ2-5
CDR3 protein: CASSRDTDSYNEQFF; V gene: TRBV6-1; J gene: TRBJ2-1
CDR3 protein: CASSYRGVEGYTF; V gene: TRBV6-6; J gene: TRBJ1-2
CDR3 protein: CATSRDLVPTEAFF; V gene: TRBV15; J gene: TRBJ1-1
CDR3 protein: CASSEGDFTDNEQFF; V gene: TRBV25-1; J gene: TRBJ2-1